The clone carrying this T cell receptor (beta chain) occurred a few times. Its antigen is undetermined. CDR3 length: 14 residues. Germline V lookup: CDR1 SNHLY, CDR2 FYNNEI. V gave up 4 bases and J gave up 7 bases, with 11 bases separating them. The sample is drawn from a study of spatial heterogeneity in lung cancer. The overall study: The study consistently detected more beta-chain than alpha-chain sequences. Each unique TCR and UMI combination was seen more than ten times on average in raw reads.

The study, taken as a whole, reports: The study found ubiquitous expanded tumor TCRs in blood more at resection than follow-up.

The time point: blood at routine non-recurrence follow-up after resection. Whole RNA was taken from tumor, nontumor lung or frozen PBMC; it was then sequenced unsorted. TCR cDNA molecules each carried a unique molecular identifier. Using its own MiXCR run on the 5' RACE reads, TCRdb lists one record per CDR3 protein. The table records around 110,000 distinct CDR3 sequences, more than 10% of them present only once. The clonotype comes from a male donor with early-stage non-small cell lung cancer. The V call is TRBV2, the J call TRBJ1-6; D is possibly TRBD1 (5 bases). The sequencing here drew on PBMCs, taken at follow-up. CDR3 region: CASSGEGRNSPLHF. CDR3 coding DNA: TGTGCCAGCAGTGGGGAGGGGCGAAATTCACCCCTCCACTTT.